This T cell receptor beta chain was sequenced for a study of shared clonotypes between healthy human individuals. Study-level results: Rarefaction showed that sequencing of sorted subsets was incomplete (despite large depth). Larger estimated richness was generally recorded for naive subsets relative to memory subsets.

Concerning this clone: No antigen is known for it.

V lost 5 bases, J lost 8 bases, and 13 bases stayed unmatched. The germline gives CDR1 SEHNR, CDR2 FQNEAQ (reference sequence). This CDR3 comprises 15 residues. Only in-frame clones appear in the TCRdb table, and some are missing; sequencing was by immunoSEQ multiplex PCR. The repertoire consists of about 2,500,000 clones, with around 94% occurring once and the leading ten covering 0.11% to 0.15%. This clonotype was obtained from a young man in good health. V usage is TRBV7-9 and J usage is TRBJ1-2, with 8 positions matching TRBD1. Specimen: naive CD4+ T cells sorted from blood. Subset of the sample: CD45RA+ positively selected. The CDR3 DNA is TGTGCCAGCAGCCCCCTCGGACAGGGTGTTTGGGGCTACACCTTC. The encoded protein is CASSPLGQGVWGYTF.